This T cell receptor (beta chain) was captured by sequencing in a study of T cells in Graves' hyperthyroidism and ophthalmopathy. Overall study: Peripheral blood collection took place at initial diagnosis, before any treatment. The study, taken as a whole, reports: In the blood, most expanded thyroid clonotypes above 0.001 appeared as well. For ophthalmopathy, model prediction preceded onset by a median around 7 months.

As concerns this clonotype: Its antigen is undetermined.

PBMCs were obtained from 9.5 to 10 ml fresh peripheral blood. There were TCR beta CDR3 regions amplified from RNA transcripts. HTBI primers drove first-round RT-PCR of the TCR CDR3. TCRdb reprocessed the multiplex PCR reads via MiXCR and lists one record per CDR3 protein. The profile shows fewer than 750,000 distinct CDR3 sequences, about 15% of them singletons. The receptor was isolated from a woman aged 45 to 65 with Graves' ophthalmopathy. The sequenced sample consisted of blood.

The CDR3 DNA is TGTGCCAGCTCACCACAACAGGGGGCGAACACTGAAGCTTTCTTT. Residues: CASSPQQGANTEAFF. The chain combines TRBV18 with TRBJ1-1, with 9 bases that match TRBD1. The CDR3 is 15 amino acids. Germline values: CDR1 KGHSH, CDR2 LQKENI. The V and J ends lost 1 base and 1 base, in that order; junction bases with no gene match: 1.